The rows below give T cell receptor beta chains drawn from one sample of a study of OX40 agonist ivuxolimab in advanced cancers. Measured with immunoSEQ multiplex PCR; TCRdb has only the in-frame clones, and not every one. The data hold around 68,000 clones, with around 90% observed a single time. The sample in question was CD4+ or CD8+ T cells sorted from blood, obtained in a trial of the OX40 agonist ivuxolimab. The receptor set was obtained from an adult with an advanced solid tumor such as melanoma, head and neck, liver or kidney cancer. Both conserved end residues are part of each CDR3. The order of the fields is D gene, V gene, J gene, clone size, CDR3 DNA, CDR3 protein. D genes are given only for firm matches. The listing skips clone size in some rows; elsewhere it reads once, few, many or a size class.

NA	TRBV5-6	TRBJ1-2	NA	TGTGCCAGCAGCTTGGAAGGGTTCGGGGGGGCCTATGGCTACACCTTC	CASSLEGFGGAYGYTF
TRBD1	TRBV29-1	TRBJ1-4	NA	TGCAGCGTCAGAACAGGGGGCAAAAATGAAAAACTGTTTTTT	CSVRTGGKNEKLFF
TRBD1	TRBV18	TRBJ2-3	NA	TGTGCCAGCTACCCGCAGGGGGCGCTGGCAGATACGCAGTATTTT	CASYPQGALADTQYF
NA	TRBV11-2	TRBJ2-5	NA	TGTGCCAGCAGCGCGACCCAAGAGACCCAGTACTTC	CASSATQETQYF
NA	TRBV7-9	TRBJ2-5	NA	TGTGCCAGCAGCAGATGGACCACTTTGGGGGAGACCCAGTACTTC	CASSRWTTLGETQYF
NA	TRBV2	TRBJ1-4	NA	TGTGCCAGCTCCGGGGTGCGCGGCGAAAAACTGTTTTTT	CASSGVRGEKLFF
NA	TRBV18	TRBJ2-5	once	TGTGCCAGCTCACCGAGGTCTTCTCAGGCAGGCGAAGAGACCCAGTACTTC	CASSPRSSQAGEETQYF
NA	TRBV19	TRBJ1-1	NA	TGTGCCAGTAGTACAGGACAAGGGAACACTGAAGCTTTCTTT	CASSTGQGNTEAFF
TRBD1	TRBV7-3	TRBJ2-2	NA	TGTGCCAGCAGGTCACCGGGACAGGGAAACACCGGGGAGCTGTTTTTT	CASRSPGQGNTGELFF
TRBD1	TRBV2	TRBJ2-5	NA	TGTGCCAGCACTCTCACAGGGGGATGGGAGACCCAGTACTTC	CASTLTGGWETQYF
TRBD2	TRBV5-5	TRBJ2-1	NA	TGTGCCAGCAGCTTGGGTAGCGGGAACTACAATGAGCAGTTCTTC	CASSLGSGNYNEQFF
NA	TRBV29-1	TRBJ2-1	NA	TGCAGCGTTGAAGTCGGCCCGGGCCAGCGGAGCTCCTACAATGAGCAGTTCTTC	CSVEVGPGQRSSYNEQFF
TRBD1	TRBV6-6	TRBJ1-1	NA	TGTGCCAGCAGTTACCAGACAGGGGAGTCTGAAGCTTTCTTT	CASSYQTGESEAFF
TRBD2	TRBV5-1	TRBJ2-3	NA	TGCGCCAGCAGCACTAGCGTCTCGTCCACAGATACGCAGTATTTT	CASSTSVSSTDTQYF
TRBD1	TRBV5-1	TRBJ2-2	NA	TGCGCCAGCAGAGGGGGCCAAGGGGACACCGGGGAGCTGTTTTTT	CASRGGQGDTGELFF
NA	TRBV21-1	TRBJ2-3	NA	TGTGCCAGCAGCAGTTGTAACTTTTCTCCGGGACTAGCGGGGGGCTACACATATACGCAGTATTTT	CASSSCNFSPGLAGGYTYTQYF
TRBD2	TRBV10-3	TRBJ2-2	NA	TGTGCCATCAGTGAGCTAGCGGGGGTCACCGGGGAGCTGTTTTTT	CAISELAGVTGELFF
NA	TRBV5-4	TRBJ1-2	NA	TGTGCCAGCAGCTTGGCCGGAGAGAACTATGGCTACACCTTC	CASSLAGENYGYTF
TRBD1	TRBV5-1	TRBJ2-7	NA	TGCGCCAGCAGCACCGGACAGGTATCCTACGAGCAGTACTTC	CASSTGQVSYEQYF
NA	TRBV7-9	TRBJ2-1	NA	TGTGCCAGCAGCCCAGAAGGGAATGAGCAGTTCTTC	CASSPEGNEQFF
TRBD1	TRBV6-1	TRBJ1-4	NA	TGTGCCAGCAGTGTTTTTGGAAACTGGGACAGTAATGAAAAACTGTTTTTT	CASSVFGNWDSNEKLFF
NA	TRBV19	TRBJ2-4	NA	TGTGCCAGTAGTATCCCCGCGGACATTCAGTACTTC	CASSIPADIQYF
NA	TRBV19	TRBJ2-5	few	TGTGCCAGTAGTATAGACTCAGGAGAGACCCAGTACTTC	CASSIDSGETQYF
NA	TRBV15	TRBJ1-2	NA	TGTGCCACCAGCCCACAGGGAAAGTTGGGCTATGGCTACACCTTC	CATSPQGKLGYGYTF
NA	TRBV10-1	TRBJ2-7	NA	TGCGCCAGCAGTGGGTTTGACGAGCAGTACTTC	CASSGFDEQYF
NA	TRBV11-2	TRBJ2-1	once	TGTGCCAGCAGCTTAGCCCAGAGCTACAATGAGCAGTTCTTC	CASSLAQSYNEQFF
TRBD1	TRBV2	TRBJ2-7	NA	TGTGCCAGCAGTCTCGACAGGGCGGGCCCCTACGAGCAGTACTTC	CASSLDRAGPYEQYF
NA	TRBV5-8	TRBJ1-1	NA	TGTGCCAGCAGCTTGGTGGATGGTTTTGAAGCTTTCTTT	CASSLVDGFEAFF
TRBD2	TRBV5-4	TRBJ2-7	NA	TGTGCCAGCACTTCGGGGGGGCGTCCCTACGAGCAGTACTTC	CASTSGGRPYEQYF
TRBD2	TRBV27	TRBJ2-1	NA	TGTGCCAGCAGTACCCCCTCTAGCGGGAGGGCCAACAATGAGCAGTTCTTC	CASSTPSSGRANNEQFF
NA	TRBV19	TRBJ2-2	NA	TGTGCCAGTAGTACTCGTAGGGACGCCTACACCGGGGAGCTGTTTTTT	CASSTRRDAYTGELFF
NA	TRBV4-1	TRBJ1-4	NA	TGCGCCAGCAGCCAAGATTATTGGCAGGATAATGAAAAACTGTTTTTT	CASSQDYWQDNEKLFF
TRBD1	TRBV5-3	TRBJ1-2	once	TGTGCCAGCAGCATAGGACAGGGCAGGGACTATGGCTACACCTTC	CASSIGQGRDYGYTF
TRBD1	TRBV5-4	TRBJ1-3	once	TGTGCCAGCAGCTGGGGACAGGGGCGGAACACCATATATTTT	CASSWGQGRNTIYF
NA	TRBV7-7	TRBJ1-6	NA	TGTGCTAGCAGCTTATTACAGGATTCACCCCTCCACTTT	CASSLLQDSPLHF
NA	TRBV14	TRBJ1-2	NA	TGTGCCAGCAGCCAGGACGGGCCTTGGGGAGGCTACACCTTC	CASSQDGPWGGYTF
NA	TRBV2	TRBJ1-1	NA	TGTGCCAGCAGTGAAGGGGGAACTGAAGCTTTCTTT	CASSEGGTEAFF
NA	TRBV29-1	TRBJ1-1	few	TGCAGCGTTGAAGGTGGTAAGATGGCTGAAGCTTTCTTT	CSVEGGKMAEAFF
NA	TRBV9	TRBJ2-5	NA	TGTGCCAGCAGCCCGAGGAGGGACCAAGAGACCCAGTACTTC	CASSPRRDQETQYF
TRBD2	TRBV6-1	TRBJ2-3	NA	TGTGCCAGCAAAACTAGCGCGAGCACAGATACGCAGTATTTT	CASKTSASTDTQYF
NA	TRBV7-9	TRBJ2-3	NA	TGTGCCAGCAGTGACCACCTCACAGATACGCAGTATTTT	CASSDHLTDTQYF
NA	TRBV11-3	TRBJ2-5	NA	TGTGCCAGCAGCTCCGGACCGAACCAAGAGACCCAGTACTTC	CASSSGPNQETQYF
NA	TRBV7-9	TRBJ2-3	NA	TGTGCCAGCAGCTTAGTGCCCACAGGGATGGGTGGCACAGATACGCAGTATTTT	CASSLVPTGMGGTDTQYF
NA	TRBV30	TRBJ1-2	NA	TGTGCCTGGCTTCCTCTCCCTGGGATCGCTAACTATGGCTACACCTTC	CAWLPLPGIANYGYTF
TRBD1	TRBV7-2	TRBJ1-2	NA	TGTGCCAGCAGCGACAGGGGTGGCTATGGCTACACCTTC	CASSDRGGYGYTF
NA	TRBV12-5	TRBJ1-6	once	TGTGCTAGTGGTCAATCCGGGATCCCATCCCTCCACTTT	CASGQSGIPSLHF